This entry describes one T cell receptor beta chain. Antigen: not known. The junction departs from germline at one end; a sequencing error may be responsible. This entry is derived from a study of T cells in Graves' hyperthyroidism and ophthalmopathy. Findings of the study overall: The majority of expanded thyroid clonotypes above 0.001 also appeared in blood.

RNA transcripts were the template for amplifying TCR beta CDR3 regions. HTBI primers were the set used in a first-round RT-PCR of the TCR CDR3. TCRdb reprocessed the multiplex PCR reads with MiXCR, giving one entry per CDR3 protein. The sample has about 840,000 distinct CDR3 sequences; roughly 40% are singletons. The CDR3 is made up of 16 amino acids. The germline V gene encodes CDR1 MGHDK and CDR2 SYGVNS. Recently diagnosed hyperthyroidism of less than 2 months' duration affected patients aged 18 to 65. The specimen sequenced was blood. This chain uses TRBV25-1 with TRBJ1-6, with 8 nucleotides matching TRBD1. This TCR came from a man aged 18 to 29 with Graves' hyperthyroidism. The CDR3 region is CASSQDRVEYNSPLHF. The CDR3 bases are TGCGCCAGCAGCCAGGACAGGGTGGAGTATAATTCACCCCTCCACTTT.